The TCR beta chain under discussion was sequenced for a study of cytomegalovirus exposure and HLA in healthy donors. The study, taken as a whole, reports: TCR beta chains numbering more than 150 were designated cytomegalovirus-associated.

V was shortened by 4 bases and J by 7 bases, with 15 bases between the two germline ends. The CDR3 is 14 amino acids. The germline gives CDR1 MDHEN, CDR2 SYDVKM. For this clone: Its antigen is currently unknown.

Assay: immunoSEQ multiplex PCR; the TCRdb copy retains only in-frame clones and omits some. The data show about 84,000 clones, roughly 93% seen once. The gene calls are TRBV28 and TRBJ2-3, with D perhaps TRBD2 (6 bases). The receptor comes from a man younger than 40 in good health and CMV-seronegative. The source material was PBMCs. The CDR3 sequence: CASSYGGVVNTQYF. CDR3 nucleotide sequence: TGTGCCAGCAGTTACGGGGGAGTTGTGAATACGCAGTATTTT.